The following is a T cell receptor beta chain sequence with its context. Its antigen remains unidentified. This entry comes from a study of siplizumab effects on memory and regulatory T cells. Notes on the study in general: Controls had more than 25% Treg-derived mappable alloreactive CD4+ clones on average, versus around 62% with siplizumab. It was never confirmed that proliferating Tregs from siplizumab cultures were suppressive.

CDR3 length equals 15 residues. The germline V and J ends were trimmed by 4 bases and 2 bases, with 15 bases remaining between them. Germline values: CDR1 LNHDA, CDR2 SQIVND (reference sequence). The table came from immunoSEQ multiplex PCR; TCRdb's copy has only in-frame clones and leaves some out. This repertoire shows approximately 70,000 clones, around 90% found once; its top ten account for approximately 28%. Sequenced: CD8+ T cells sorted from blood. This chain connects TRBV19 to TRBJ2-7; D is unclear. This TCR derives from a human donor in good health. The DNA of the CDR3 is TGTGCCAGTAGTACTGACCTGGCAGCCACCTACGAGCAGTACTTC. As protein: CASSTDLAATYEQYF.